The 10 T cell receptor beta chains listed next were all sequenced from one sample in a study of shared clonotypes between healthy human individuals. Method: immunoSEQ multiplex PCR; TCRdb's copy keeps in-frame clones and lacks some. The sample has under 600,000 clones, 95% to 97% seen once. Sequenced material: naive CD4+ T cells sorted from blood. This sample's subset: CD45RA+ positively selected. The receptors were gathered from a woman aged 25-40 years in good health.

The chain combines TRBV28 with TRBJ1-2; the D is unclear. The CDR3 spans 12 residues. V dropped 4 bases and J dropped 4 bases, with 7 bases sitting between them. Germline assignment: CDR1 MDHEN and CDR2 SYDVKM. CDR3 sequence (DNA): TGTGCCAGCAGTTCCAACATCTATGGCTACACCTTC. As protein: CASSSNIYGYTF.

CDR3 nucleotide sequence: TGCGCCAGCAGCCAAGATCTAATTTCTAGCATTTTCCACGAGCAGTACTTC. Protein sequence: CASSQDLISSIFHEQYF. This chain connects TRBV4-1 to TRBJ2-5, with D perhaps matching TRBD2 (5 bases). The J call may be mistaken, given a closer DNA end match to TRBJ2-7. Germline CDR1 is MGHRA and CDR2 is YSYEKL. The CDR3 covers 17 residues.

The V and J genes are TRBV28 and TRBJ1-4; 7 bases line up with TRBD1. The CDR3 totals 16 residues. The germline V gene has CDR1 MDHEN and CDR2 SYDVKM. Unmatched junction bases numbered 12, after V lost 6 bases and J lost 5 bases. CDR3 DNA: TGTGCCAGCAGGCCCCGAGGAGAGGGGGCGAATGAAAAACTGTTTTTT. Translation gives CASRPRGEGANEKLFF.

V and J are TRBV5-1 and TRBJ2-1; 7 bases agree with TRBD2. The V and J ends lost 3 bases and 10 bases, in that order; junction bases with no gene match: 13. The germline CDR1 and CDR2 sequences are SGHRS and YFSETQ. The CDR3 runs to 15 residues. The CDR3 reads CASSWTLAGAGEQFF. The CDR3 nucleotides are TGCGCCAGCAGCTGGACCTTGGCGGGAGCGGGAGAGCAGTTCTTC.

A remark on this clone: The same CDR3 is also encoded by other DNA sequences in this sample. The genes are TRBV7-9 and TRBJ2-2; TRBD2 is a possible D gene (6 bases). The CDR3 has 13 amino acids. Germline loops: CDR1 SEHNR, CDR2 FQNEAQ (reference sequence). V was shortened by 2 bases and J by 6 bases, with 7 bases between the two germline ends. The CDR3 bases are TGTGCCAGCAGCTTATCGGGGGCCGGGGAGCTGTTTTTT. Residues: CASSLSGAGELFF.

V gene TRBV28 combines with J gene TRBJ1-5; no clear D gene. The CDR3 loop spans 11 amino acids. Germline values: CDR1 MDHEN, CDR2 SYDVKM. V shed 8 bases and J shed 5 bases, with 7 bases lying between them. The CDR3: CASGQYQPQHF. In DNA, the CDR3 is TGTGCCAGCGGTCAATATCAGCCCCAGCATTTT.

This chain uses TRBV2 with TRBJ1-5; no clear D gene. This CDR3 is 12 amino acids long. Germline-derived CDR1 and CDR2 are SNHLY and FYNNEI. V lost 1 base to trimming and J lost 6 bases, with 4 bases between them. Written as DNA, the CDR3 is TGTGCCAGCAGTGAAGGCGTTCAGCCCCAGCATTTT. It encodes CASSEGVQPQHF.

The CDR3 DNA sequence: TGTGCCAGCAGTTACTCGTCGGGTGTTCTCTACGAGCAGTACTTC. Encoded protein: CASSYSSGVLYEQYF. The chain joins TRBV6-5 to TRBJ2-7; D is unclear. Germline V gene lookup returns CDR1 MNHEY and CDR2 SVGAGI. This CDR3 is built from 15 residues. V lost 0 bases and J lost 3, with 12 bases in between.

J is TRBJ2-1 and V is TRBV13, with TRBD1 matching 7 bases. The CDR3 spans 17 residues. With 5 bases clipped from V and 3 bases from J, the junction kept 13 bases outside the gene matches. Germline V gives CDR1 PRHDT, CDR2 FYEKMQ (reference sequence). This CDR3 reads CASSRGSWTGNYNEQFF. CDR3 DNA: TGTGCCAGCAGCAGGGGTTCTTGGACAGGAAACTACAATGAGCAGTTCTTC.

The CDR3 loop is CASSYSSGRGNYGYTF. In nucleotides, the CDR3 is TGTGCCAGCAGTTACTCGTCAGGGCGAGGGAACTATGGCTACACCTTC. The chain employs TRBV6-6 and TRBJ1-2; a weak D match, TRBD1 (5 bases). The V and J ends lost 0 bases and 2 bases respectively, with 13 bases between them. The CDR3 has 16 amino acids. Germline V gene lookup returns CDR1 MNHNY and CDR2 SVGAGI (reference sequence).